The source of this TCR beta chain is a study of blood T cell repertoires in COVID-19. Study in general: The United States, Italy and Spain provided the acute and convalescent COVID-19 samples. Nucleic acid was either cDNA or gDNA, and it came from T cells, B-cell-depleted T cells, or PBMCs.

Authors' analysis steps: Researchers report that nucleated cell counts were estimated from reference gene primer amplification. Sequenced by immunoSEQ multiplex PCR; TCRdb stores in-frame clones only, minus some. From that table come the V and J calls and clone size; the DNA was used to work out D and trimming. Of about 130,000 clones listed, more than 70% are singletons. The CDR3 totals 15 residues. Per the germline V gene, CDR1 is SGHNT and CDR2 is YENEEA. The V segment lost 5 bases and the J segment 5 bases; nucleotides outside the gene matches: 5. This clone was seen a few times. This clonotype was obtained from a man between 50 and 59 years old with acute or convalescent COVID-19. Sequenced: peripheral blood. This chain connects TRBV11-3 to TRBJ2-2; 10 bases align to TRBD2. In nucleotides, the CDR3 is TGTGCCAGCAGCGCCTTAGCGGGAGGTACCGGGGAGCTGTTTTTT. Residues: CASSALAGGTGELFF.